These 25 T cell receptor beta chains were all obtained from the same sample, sequenced in a study of shared T cell receptors in the human thymus. The table came from immunoSEQ multiplex PCR; TCRdb's copy has only in-frame clones and leaves some out. Of 550,000 to 800,000 clones in the sample, 70% to 90% were seen once. This sample also belongs to another study, concerning human thymus T cells.

The material sequenced was thymocytes. The origin of the receptors is a girl in the first two years of life with a congenital heart defect.

V and J are TRBV27 and TRBJ2-1, with D possibly being TRBD2 (6 bases). Germline values: CDR1 MNHEY, CDR2 SMNVEV (reference sequence). This CDR3 is 17 amino acids long. Trimming took off 6 bases at V and 1 base at J, with 19 bases between the two ends. The CDR3 is CASRDQTQEGSYNEQFF. Here the CDR3 DNA reads TGTGCCAGCAGGGATCAGACTCAGGAGGGATCCTACAATGAGCAGTTCTTC.

The gene calls are TRBV27 and TRBJ2-5, with TRBD2 matching 10 bases. Trimming cost V 8 bases and J 3 bases; bases outside gene matches: 12. CDR1 MNHEY and CDR2 SMNVEV come from the germline V gene (reference sequence). The CDR3 has 16 residues. CDR3 coding DNA: TGTGCCAGCGCGCTAGCGGGGGCCTTGGGGGAAGAGACCCAGTACTTC. Its translation is CASALAGALGEETQYF.

This chain links TRBV19 with TRBJ2-3; 12 bases align to TRBD2. The length of the CDR3 is 13 residues. Germline CDR1 reads LNHDA; CDR2 reads SQIVND (reference sequence). Trimming removed 10 bases from V and 6 bases from J; junction bases left unmatched: 5. The CDR3 region has the DNA TGTGCCACTAGCGGGGGGGCCTGGGATACGCAGTATTTT. This translates into CATSGGAWDTQYF.

The V and J genes are TRBV29-1 and TRBJ1-2; D is unclear. The CDR3 extends over 17 amino acids. Germline loops: CDR1 SQVTM, CDR2 ANQGSEA. V was clipped by 0 bases and J by 0 bases, with 17 bases between them. CDR3 nucleotides: TGCAGCGTTGAAGACACGTCCCGACATCTGACTAACTATGGCTACACCTTC. Residues: CSVEDTSRHLTNYGYTF.

The gene calls are TRBV9 and TRBJ1-2; a weak D match, TRBD1 (6 bases). V was pared by 3 bases and J by 8 bases, with 23 bases between. The CDR3 loop spans 16 amino acids. Germline V gives CDR1 SGDLS, CDR2 YYNGEE. CDR3 loop: CASSARTGTRTDGYTF. For the CDR3, the DNA is TGTGCCAGCAGCGCCAGAACCGGGACAAGGACCGACGGCTACACCTTC.

The chain is built from TRBV6-9 and TRBJ2-3; 7 bases fit TRBD1. This CDR3 contains 18 residues. V shed 0 bases and J 9 bases; nucleotides not matched to a gene: 18. Germline V lookup: CDR1 MNHGY, CDR2 SVAAGI. CDR3 loop: CASSYSDHGQVILSTQYF. The CDR3, as DNA: TGTGCCAGCAGTTATTCGGACCATGGACAGGTGATATTATCGACGCAGTATTTT.

This chain uses TRBV6-5 with TRBJ1-3; D is unclear. Germline CDR1 MNHEY, CDR2 SVGAGI. V was clipped by 7 bases and J by 6 bases, with 16 bases between them. The CDR3 length is 14 residues. The CDR3 loop reads CASTHSPTLNTIYF. In DNA form, the CDR3 reads TGTGCCAGCACCCACTCCCCCACCTTAAACACCATATATTTT.

The chain employs TRBV30 and TRBJ1-4; 10 positions match TRBD1. V lost 0 bases to trimming and J lost 8 bases; unmatched junction nucleotides: 15. CDR1 and CDR2 (germline): GTSNPN, SVGIG (reference sequence). The CDR3 sequence is 18 residues long. The CDR3 reads CAWSVPGQGQAGTEKLFF. As DNA, the CDR3 is TGTGCCTGGAGTGTACCGGGACAGGGGCAAGCCGGCACAGAAAAACTGTTTTTT.

V and J are TRBV9 and TRBJ2-1, with D perhaps matching TRBD1 (5 bases). Germline-derived CDR1 and CDR2 are SGDLS and YYNGEE. V lost 0 bases, J lost 0 bases, and 13 bases lay in between. CDR3 length: 17 residues. In DNA form, the CDR3 reads TGTGCCAGCAGCGTAGTTGACAGTTTTTCCTCCTACAATGAGCAGTTCTTC. Protein sequence: CASSVVDSFSSYNEQFF. Filled out from reference TRBV9 and TRBJ2-1, the complete variable domain reads DSGVTQTPKHLITATGQRVTLRCSPRSGDLSVYWYQQSLDQGLQFLIQYYNGEERAKGNILERFSAQQFPDLHSELNLSSLELGDSALYFCASSVVDSFSSYNEQFFGPGTRLTVL.

The chain joins TRBV12-5 to TRBJ2-3; D might be TRBD2 (6 bases). This CDR3 contains 15 residues. Trimming pared 0 bases from V and 0 bases from J, leaving 7 bases between. Germline V gives CDR1 LGHNT, CDR2 FRNRAP. In nucleotides, the CDR3 is TGTGCTAGTGGTTTGGTACGGGGGAGCACAGATACGCAGTATTTT. This codes for CASGLVRGSTDTQYF.

V is TRBV6-1 and J is TRBJ2-1, with 13 bases that match TRBD2. V dropped 2 bases and J dropped 8; count of bases not matched to a gene: 9. Germline assignment: CDR1 MNHNS and CDR2 SASEGT. The CDR3 is 17 amino acids. CDR3 in amino acids: CASSEWTSGGGLDEQFF. Here the CDR3 DNA reads TGTGCCAGCAGTGAATGGACTAGCGGGGGTGGGCTCGATGAGCAGTTCTTC.

V is TRBV5-1 and J is TRBJ2-7; maybe TRBD1 (6 bases). Germline V gene lookup returns CDR1 SGHRS and CDR2 YFSETQ. The CDR3 consists of 15 residues. Deletions cut 0 bases from V and 0 bases from J, with 10 bases between. The CDR3 DNA sequence: TGCGCCAGCAGCTTGGTGGGGACACCCTCCTACGAGCAGTACTTC. Amino acid sequence: CASSLVGTPSYEQYF.

The V gene is TRBV18, the J gene TRBJ1-2, with D perhaps TRBD1 (5 bases). With 9 bases removed from V and 2 bases from J, the gap between germline ends came to 13 bases. The CDR3 consists of 13 residues. Germline assignment: CDR1 KGHSH and CDR2 LQKENI. Written as DNA, the CDR3 is TGTGCCAGTTACAGGTACGAGAACTATGGCTACACCTTC. Amino acid sequence: CASYRYENYGYTF.

This clone has just a few counts. This chain uses TRBV4-3 with TRBJ2-7, with unresolved D. V was cut by 0 bases and J by 2 bases, with 14 bases left in between. The CDR3 is 16 amino acids. The germline V gene encodes CDR1 LGHNA and CDR2 YSLEER. CDR3 nucleotide sequence: TGCGCCAGCAGCCAAGAAAAGACACATCCTCCCTACGAGCAGTACTTC. Translated: CASSQEKTHPPYEQYF.

This clone was picked up one time. The rearrangement uses TRBV5-4 and TRBJ1-1; 8 bases map to TRBD1. CDR1 is SGHNT and CDR2 is YYREEE in the germline V gene (reference sequence). CDR3 length: 13 amino acids. V trimming: 5 bases; J trimming: 4 bases; junction bases outside the gene matches: 4. In DNA form, the CDR3 reads TGTGCCAGCAGGGTCACAGGGGGCACTGAAGCTTTCTTT. This codes for CASRVTGGTEAFF.

There are a few counts of this clone. The CDR3 DNA follows: TGTGCACAAGCTCGGTGGAGCTCCTATAATTCACCCCTCCACTTT. Its translation is CAQARWSSYNSPLHF. The genes are TRBV30 and TRBJ1-6; D not certain. The germline V gene has CDR1 GTSNPN and CDR2 SVGIG (reference sequence). This CDR3 comprises 15 residues.

The V call is TRBV9, the J call TRBJ1-1; maybe TRBD1 (5 bases). Germline V lookup: CDR1 SGDLS, CDR2 YYNGEE. The CDR3 runs to 15 residues. The ends were cut back, 0 bases at V and 5 bases at J, with 14 bases in the middle. The DNA of the CDR3 is TGTGCCAGCAGCGTAGGGGCAGGGTGGGTGACTGAAGCTTTCTTT. This encodes CASSVGAGWVTEAFF.

This sequence joins TRBV12-5 and TRBJ1-1; 9 bases are a match to TRBD1. V trimming: 6 bases; J trimming: 3 bases; junction bases outside the gene matches: 8. CDR3 size: 15 residues. Germline values: CDR1 LGHNT, CDR2 FRNRAP. The CDR3: CASGQTGDRDTEAFF. As DNA, the CDR3 is TGTGCTAGTGGACAGACAGGGGACAGGGACACTGAAGCTTTCTTT.

A single count supports this clone. The chain joins TRBV4-3 to TRBJ1-1, with D unresolved. This CDR3 contains 15 residues. The germline V and J ends were trimmed by 1 base and 1 base, with 10 bases remaining between them. Germline V gene sequence: CDR1 LGHNA, CDR2 YSLEER. This chain's CDR3 is CASSQVLRRNTEAFF. In DNA form, the CDR3 reads TGCGCCAGCAGCCAAGTACTTCGAAGGAACACTGAAGCTTTCTTT.

This chain links TRBV28 with TRBJ2-2, with a weak D call TRBD1 (5 bases). V was pared by 7 bases and J by 7 bases, with 10 bases between. The CDR3 is 12 residues long. The germline V gene has CDR1 MDHEN and CDR2 SYDVKM. CDR3 sequence (DNA): TGTGCCAGCACCAGGGTCAGCGGGGAGCTGTTTTTT. The encoded protein is CASTRVSGELFF.

J is TRBJ2-7 and V is TRBV19; tentatively, D is TRBD1 (5 bases). The V end lost 4 bases, the J end lost 7 bases, and 11 bases lay between the germline ends. The germline V gene has CDR1 LNHDA and CDR2 SQIVND (reference sequence). The CDR3 covers 12 residues. Here the CDR3 DNA reads TGTGCCAGTAGTAGGCCCGACAGAGAGCAGTACTTC. This translates into CASSRPDREQYF.

This clone appeared a single time. The CDR3 sequence is CASSLGLVQGRYGYTF. CDR3 DNA sequence: TGTGCCAGCTCACTCGGGTTGGTGCAGGGGCGCTATGGCTACACCTTC. The chain combines TRBV18 with TRBJ1-2; D possibly corresponds to TRBD1 (6 bases). This CDR3 has 16 residues. Trimming shortened V by 4 bases and J by 4 bases, and 19 bases separated the two germline ends. Germline-derived CDR1 and CDR2 are KGHSH and LQKENI. Full variable domain (missing parts from reference TRBV18 and TRBJ1-2): NAGVMQNPRHLVRRRGQEARLRCSPMKGHSHVYWYRQLPEEGLKFMVYLQKENIIDESGMPKERFSAEFPKEGPSILRIQQVVRGDSAAYFCASSLGLVQGRYGYTFGSGTRLTVV.

The chain joins TRBV7-2 to TRBJ1-2; TRBD1 matches 8 bases. V lost 4 bases, J lost 8 bases, and 12 bases stayed unmatched. Germline CDR1 SGHTA, CDR2 FQGNSA. This CDR3 has 15 residues. CDR3 residues: CASSSRRTGFFGYTF. CDR3 DNA sequence: TGTGCCAGCAGCTCCCGAAGGACAGGGTTTTTCGGCTACACCTTC.

V and J are TRBV15 and TRBJ1-4; D remains unclear. The CDR3 consists of 15 residues. V lost 0 bases and J lost 6, with 11 bases in between. CDR1 and CDR2 from the germline V gene are LNHNV and YYDKDF (reference sequence). The CDR3 bases are TGTGCCACCAGCAGAGATTTCACAGTCGATGAAAAACTGTTTTTT. Amino acid sequence: CATSRDFTVDEKLFF.

This chain uses TRBV28 with TRBJ1-6; 9 nucleotides agree with TRBD1. Trimming removed 7 bases from V and 6 bases from J; junction bases left unmatched: 10. The CDR3 totals 16 residues. Germline loops: CDR1 MDHEN, CDR2 SYDVKM. CDR3 nucleotides: TGTGCCAGCAACCCAACCCGGGACAGGGCTAATTCACCCCTCCACTTT. Protein: CASNPTRDRANSPLHF. The full variable domain, rest sourced from reference TRBV28 and TRBJ1-6, is DVKVTQSSRYLVKRTGEKVFLECVQDMDHENMFWYRQDPGLGLRLIYFSYDVKMKEKGDIPEGYSVSREKKERFSLILESASTNQTSMYLCASNPTRDRANSPLHFGNGTRLTVT.